This TCR beta chain came from a study of blood T cell repertoires in COVID-19. Overall study context: The cDNA or gDNA used as material had been derived from T cells, B-cell-depleted T cells, or PBMCs.

Germline lookup yields CDR1 SGHRS and CDR2 YFSETQ. V was cut by 0 bases and J by 6 bases, with 16 bases left in between. The CDR3 contains 15 residues. Authors' data handling: Amplification of reference gene primers provided the estimated nucleated cell counts. Produced via immunoSEQ multiplex PCR; TCRdb's table is partial and in-frame only. That table furnishes V, J and clone size, whereas the DNA furnished D and trimming. The data hold approximately 86,000 clones, with 80% to 90% observed a single time. The TCR originated in a man over 45 with acute or convalescent COVID-19. The chain carries TRBV5-1 and TRBJ2-7; a weak D match, TRBD2 (6 bases). Sequenced input: peripheral blood. For the CDR3, the DNA is TGCGCCAGCAGCTTGGGGCGGCTAGCGCGCTCCGAGCAGTACTTC. This translates into CASSLGRLARSEQYF.